This paragraph reports one T cell receptor (beta chain). The antigen is unknown. The sample belongs to a study of beta chain features in type 1 diabetes. Whole-study findings and limits: A cDNA-based sequencing approach could over-represent cells with high TCR expression. Moderately but significantly shorter TCRB CDR3s were found in Type 1 diabetes patients in all four CD4+ subsets.

Germline V gene lookup returns CDR1 SGDLS and CDR2 YYNGEE. The trim removed 2 bases at V and 7 bases at J, leaving 11 bases unmatched. CDR3 length equals 16 residues. Of the isolated RNA, all was reverse transcribed, and so the sequenced material was expressed TCRB transcripts. Roughly 3.6 million reads on average were seen across naive, central memory and regulatory T cell samples. Using immunoSEQ multiplex PCR, the repertoire was profiled, and TCRdb retains in-frame clones only, with some absent. The sample shows approximately 730,000 clones, 10% to 15% of them seen only once. Sequenced input: naive CD4+ T cells from blood. The chain recombines TRBV9 with TRBJ1-4; the match to TRBD1 covers 7 bases. The clonotype originates from a man between 18 and 35 years old with type 1 diabetes. The CDR3 sequence is CASSVGEPGQSEKLFF. For the CDR3, the DNA is TGTGCCAGCAGCGTGGGTGAACCGGGACAGTCTGAAAAACTGTTTTTT.